The clone carrying this T cell receptor beta chain was observed a handful of times. The target antigen is unknown. The CDR3 covers 15 residues. Germline V lookup: CDR1 DFQATT, CDR2 SNEGSKA (reference sequence). V lost 2 bases and J 4 bases, leaving 17 bases between the germline ends. The data belong to a study of T cell repertoires in cytomegalovirus infection. Study-wide context: Indications of both CMV infection and matching HLA type were provided by public TCR beta signatures.

Study-wide results and limits: Across the ex vivo response, the dominant clonotypes were HLA-C-restricted CMV-specific TCR beta clonotypes.

Each CDR3 protein is one row after TCRdb ran MiXCR on the reads. The table includes about 600,000 distinct CDR3 sequences, 20% to 30% detected once. This sequence originates from a human donor in good health (CMV status not recorded). Some clones in this sample may be carry-over from other donors' samples. Sequenced: CD8+ T cells from PBMCs. The V call is TRBV20-1, the J call TRBJ1-2; D is perhaps TRBD1 (6 bases). CDR3 amino acids: CSARSLGQLFYGYTF. The CDR3 nucleotides are TGCAGTGCTAGATCTTTAGGACAGCTTTTCTATGGCTACACCTTC.